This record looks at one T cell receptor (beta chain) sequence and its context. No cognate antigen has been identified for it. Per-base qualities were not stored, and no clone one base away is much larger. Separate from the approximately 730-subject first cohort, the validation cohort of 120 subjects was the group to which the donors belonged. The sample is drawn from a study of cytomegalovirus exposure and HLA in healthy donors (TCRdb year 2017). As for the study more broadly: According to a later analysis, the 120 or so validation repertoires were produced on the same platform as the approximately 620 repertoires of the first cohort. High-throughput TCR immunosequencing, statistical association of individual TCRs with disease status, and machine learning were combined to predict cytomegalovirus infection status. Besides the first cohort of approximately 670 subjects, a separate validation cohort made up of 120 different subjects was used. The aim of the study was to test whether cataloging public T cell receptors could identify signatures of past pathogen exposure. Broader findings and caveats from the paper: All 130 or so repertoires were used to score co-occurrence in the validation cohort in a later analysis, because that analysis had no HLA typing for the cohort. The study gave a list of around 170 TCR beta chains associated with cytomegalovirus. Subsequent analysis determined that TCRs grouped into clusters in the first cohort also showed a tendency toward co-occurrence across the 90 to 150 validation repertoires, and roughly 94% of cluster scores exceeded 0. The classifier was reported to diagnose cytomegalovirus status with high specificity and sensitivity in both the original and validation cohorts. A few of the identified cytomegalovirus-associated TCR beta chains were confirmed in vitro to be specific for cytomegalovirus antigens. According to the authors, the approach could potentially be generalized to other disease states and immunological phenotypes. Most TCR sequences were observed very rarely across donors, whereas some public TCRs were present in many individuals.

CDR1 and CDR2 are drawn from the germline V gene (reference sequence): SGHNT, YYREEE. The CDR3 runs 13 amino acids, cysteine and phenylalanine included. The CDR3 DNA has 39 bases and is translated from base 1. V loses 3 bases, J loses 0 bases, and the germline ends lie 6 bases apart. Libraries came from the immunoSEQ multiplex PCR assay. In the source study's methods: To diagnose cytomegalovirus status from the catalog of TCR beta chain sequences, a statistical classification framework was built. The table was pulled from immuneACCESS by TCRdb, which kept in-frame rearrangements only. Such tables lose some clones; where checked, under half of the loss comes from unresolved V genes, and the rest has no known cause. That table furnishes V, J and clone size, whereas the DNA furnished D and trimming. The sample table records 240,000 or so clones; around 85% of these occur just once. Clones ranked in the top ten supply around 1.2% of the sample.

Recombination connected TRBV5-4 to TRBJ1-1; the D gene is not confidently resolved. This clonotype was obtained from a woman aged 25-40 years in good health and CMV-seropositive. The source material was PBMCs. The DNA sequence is TGTGCCAGCAGCTCTTACATGAACACTGAAGCTTTCTTT. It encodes CASSSYMNTEAFF.